Following are 12 T cell receptor beta chains from one sample sequenced in a study of blood T cell repertoires in COVID-19. Libraries were prepared by immunoSEQ multiplex PCR; TCRdb keeps only in-frame clonotypes and omits some of them. Counted here are some 130,000 clones, around 79% occurring once; the ten biggest clones make up 3% to 4.5%. The sequencing sample was made of peripheral blood. These receptors came from a man aged 55 to 70 with acute or convalescent COVID-19.

This clone occurred a few times. This rearrangement joins TRBV18 to TRBJ2-7, with 14 bases fitting TRBD2. The CDR3 covers 17 residues. V lost 0 bases, J lost 5 bases, and 6 bases stayed unmatched. Germline V lookup: CDR1 KGHSH, CDR2 LQKENI. The CDR3 DNA is TGTGCCAGCTCACCACCGGGACTAGCGGGAGCTCACAACGAGCAGTACTTC. Its translation: CASSPPGLAGAHNEQYF.

The V and J genes are TRBV4-2 and TRBJ2-5; 9 bases are shared with TRBD2. The CDR3 length is 19 residues. Germline CDR1 LGHNA, CDR2 YNFKEQ. The V gene end was trimmed by 4 bases and the J gene end by 4 bases; junction bases not matched to a gene: 19. CDR3: CASSPSTNLLAGVGETQYF. DNA of the CDR3: TGTGCCAGCAGCCCGTCGACTAACCTCTTAGCGGGAGTGGGAGAGACCCAGTACTTC.

This clone occurred a few times. The genes are TRBV15 and TRBJ2-6; TRBD1 is a possible D gene (5 bases). Germline CDR1 LNHNV, CDR2 YYDKDF (reference sequence). V gave up 1 base and J gave up 2 bases, with 9 bases separating them. This CDR3 contains 16 residues. CDR3 DNA: TGTGCCACCAGCAGAGCGACAGTCGCTGGGGCCAACGTCCTGACTTTC. This sequence encodes CATSRATVAGANVLTF.

This chain uses TRBV7-2 with TRBJ2-2; D gene uncertain. The CDR3 is 15 amino acids. V was pared by 8 bases and J by 1 base, with 14 bases between. The germline gives CDR1 SGHTA, CDR2 FQGNSA. The CDR3 region is CASGVGSGNTGELFF. CDR3 in DNA: TGTGCCAGCGGCGTAGGCTCGGGGAACACCGGGGAGCTGTTTTTT.

The J gene is TRBJ1-4, the V gene TRBV9; D is unresolved. Germline lookup yields CDR1 SGDLS and CDR2 YYNGEE. This CDR3 region has 17 residues. V dropped 2 bases and J dropped 0 bases, with 14 bases sitting between them. CDR3 in amino acids: CASSVGPIQATNEKLFF. CDR3 sequence (DNA): TGTGCCAGCAGCGTGGGCCCCATACAAGCAACTAATGAAAAACTGTTTTTT.

This clone occurred once. V usage is TRBV11-2 and J usage is TRBJ2-5, with 12 nucleotides matching TRBD2. Unmatched junction bases numbered 11, after V lost 0 bases and J lost 6 bases. The V gene's germline CDR1 is SGHAT and CDR2 FQNNGV. The CDR3 is 18 amino acids. The CDR3 nucleotides read TGTGCCAGCAGCTTAGATCACACTAGCGGGAGGATAGGGAAGACCCAGTACTTC. Protein: CASSLDHTSGRIGKTQYF.

This chain joins TRBV15 and TRBJ2-7, with a tentative D call TRBD1 (5 bases). V was clipped by 5 bases and J by 2 bases, with 10 bases between them. Germline V gene lookup returns CDR1 LNHNV and CDR2 YYDKDF (reference sequence). The CDR3 consists of 13 residues. The CDR3 nucleotides are TGTGCCACCAGCGACAGCTACCCCTACGAGCAGTACTTC. Translation gives CATSDSYPYEQYF.

The chain couples TRBV27 to TRBJ2-7; 10 bases are shared with TRBD1. The CDR3 length is 14 residues. Trimming cost V 5 bases and J 6 bases; bases outside gene matches: 7. Germline lookup yields CDR1 MNHEY and CDR2 SMNVEV (reference sequence). In DNA, the CDR3 is TGTGCCAGCAGTCGGGGACAGGGGAATTTCGAGCAGTACTTC. This sequence encodes CASSRGQGNFEQYF.

The chain is built from TRBV7-9 and TRBJ1-1; no firm D call. Germline V gene lookup returns CDR1 SEHNR and CDR2 FQNEAQ (reference sequence). Deletions cut 3 bases from V and 10 bases from J, with 12 bases between. The CDR3 runs 12 residues. The CDR3, as DNA: TGTGCCAGCAGCTTTGGGAGGGAGGCAGCTTTCTTT. It yields the protein CASSFGREAAFF.

The V and J genes are TRBV27 and TRBJ2-5; TRBD2 is a possible D gene (6 bases). Germline lookup yields CDR1 MNHEY and CDR2 SMNVEV (reference sequence). The CDR3 runs to 17 residues. V shed 0 bases and J shed 5 bases, with 19 bases lying between them. CDR3 in amino acids: CASSLSPFPGGRETQYF. In DNA form, the CDR3 reads TGTGCCAGCAGTTTATCGCCCTTTCCCGGAGGGAGGGAGACCCAGTACTTC.

This clone was picked up one time. The chain is built from TRBV5-1 and TRBJ1-1; D unclear. CDR3 length: 14 residues. Trimming stripped 0 bases from V and 1 base from J, with 7 bases between. Germline-derived CDR1 and CDR2 are SGHRS and YFSETQ. CDR3 residues: CASSLDPRNTEAFF. The CDR3 nucleotides read TGCGCCAGCAGCTTGGATCCGAGGAACACTGAAGCTTTCTTT. Looking up the rest from reference TRBV5-1 and TRBJ1-1 gives the full variable domain: KAGVTQTPRYLIKTRGQQVTLSCSPISGHRSVSWYQQTPGQGLQFLFEYFSETQRNKGNFPGRFSGRQFSNSRSEMNVSTLELGDSALYLCASSLDPRNTEAFFGQGTRLTVV.

The chain uses TRBV4-1 and TRBJ2-1, with 11 bases aligning to TRBD2. Trimming removed 3 bases from V and 4 bases from J; junction bases left unmatched: 8. This CDR3 has 17 residues. CDR1 and CDR2 from the germline V gene are MGHRA and YSYEKL. CDR3 DNA: TGCGCCAGCAGCCATCTGTCCCTAGCGGGAGGTTACAATGAGCAGTTCTTC. Translated, it gives CASSHLSLAGGYNEQFF.